Below are 2 T cell receptor beta chains sequenced from a single sample in a study of T-cell memory formation after mild COVID-19. MiXCR, run by TCRdb on the 5' RACE reads, gives a single entry per CDR3 protein. The table shows fewer than 700,000 distinct CDR3 sequences, with approximately 18% occurring only once. The sequencing sample was made of PBMCs or a T cell subset sorted from them (not recorded which). The receptors derive from an adult woman who had mild COVID-19 (a few samples of this study predate the infection). Cell type and time point are not known.

This clonotype was picked up a small number of times. The V and J genes are TRBV6-1 and TRBJ1-5; TRBD1 might be the D (6 bases). The CDR3 is 13 residues long. The ends were cut back, 4 bases at V and 5 bases at J, with 9 bases in the middle. CDR1 is MNHNS and CDR2 is SASEGT in the germline V gene. In nucleotides, the CDR3 is TGTGCCAGCAGTGTTCAGGGGTATCAGCCCCAGCATTTT. Translation gives CASSVQGYQPQHF.

This clonotype has just a few counts. The rearrangement joins TRBV7-3 to TRBJ2-7; the match to TRBD1 covers 7 bases. Germline V gives CDR1 SGHTA, CDR2 FQGTGA. The CDR3 sequence is 14 residues long. The V gene end was trimmed by 2 bases and the J gene end by 5 bases; junction bases not matched to a gene: 6. CDR3 sequence reads: CASSLYRDSHEQYF. Written as DNA, the CDR3 is TGTGCCAGCAGCTTATATCGGGACAGCCACGAGCAGTACTTC.